This record looks at one T cell receptor beta chain sequence and its context. Antigen unknown. This entry belongs to a study of response to subunit inactivated influenza vaccine. The CDR3 is 13 amino acids. Germline V gene data show CDR1 as MNHEY and CDR2 as SVGEGT. V lost 7 bases and J 2 bases, leaving 9 bases between the germline ends. General study points: That few new T cells are recruited by each seasonal influenza vaccination was the authors' suggestion.

MiXCR was run by TCRdb on the RT-PCR reads, yielding one entry per CDR3 protein. Of a few hundred thousand distinct CDR3 sequences in the sample, around 15% are singletons; the top ten hold around 10%. The rearrangement links TRBV6-2 or TRBV6-3 to TRBJ2-1; no reliable D call. Source: PBMCs from blood, taken approximately 12 days after vaccination. The TCR sequence derives from a man in his forties or fifties who received an inactivated influenza vaccine. CDR3 DNA sequence: TGTGCCAGCACCCCCCGGGCCTACAATGAGCAGTTCTTC. Protein sequence: CASTPRAYNEQFF.